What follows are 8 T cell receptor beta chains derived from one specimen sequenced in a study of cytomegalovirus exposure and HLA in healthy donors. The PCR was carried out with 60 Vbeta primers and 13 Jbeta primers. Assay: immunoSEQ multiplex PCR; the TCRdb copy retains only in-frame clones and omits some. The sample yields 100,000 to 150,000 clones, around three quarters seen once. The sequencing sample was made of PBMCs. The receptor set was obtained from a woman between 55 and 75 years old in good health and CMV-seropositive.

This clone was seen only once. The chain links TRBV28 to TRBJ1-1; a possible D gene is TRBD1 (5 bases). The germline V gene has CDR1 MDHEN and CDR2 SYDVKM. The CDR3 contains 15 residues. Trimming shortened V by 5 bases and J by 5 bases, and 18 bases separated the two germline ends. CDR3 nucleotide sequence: TGTGCCAGCAGTCCAGGGTCTTCCCGTCGGACTGAAGCTTTCTTT. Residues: CASSPGSSRRTEAFF.

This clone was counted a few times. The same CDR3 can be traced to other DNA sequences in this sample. The CDR3 reads CASSFGATNEKLFF. The CDR3 nucleotides are TGCGCCAGCAGCTTTGGAGCAACTAATGAAAAACTGTTTTTT. V gene TRBV5-1 combines with J gene TRBJ1-4; D gene ambiguous. The V gene's germline CDR1 is SGHRS and CDR2 YFSETQ. V lost 2 bases, J lost 0 bases, and 5 bases lay in between. The CDR3 is 14 residues long. Using reference TRBV5-1 and TRBJ1-4 for the parts outside the CDR3, the full variable domain is KAGVTQTPRYLIKTRGQQVTLSCSPISGHRSVSWYQQTPGQGLQFLFEYFSETQRNKGNFPGRFSGRQFSNSRSEMNVSTLELGDSALYLCASSFGATNEKLFFGSGTQLSVL.

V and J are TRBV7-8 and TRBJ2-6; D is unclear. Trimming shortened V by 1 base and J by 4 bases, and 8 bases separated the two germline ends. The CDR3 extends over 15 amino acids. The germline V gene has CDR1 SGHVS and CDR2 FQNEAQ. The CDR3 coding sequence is TGTGCCAGCAGCTTAGACTGGGCCGGGGCCAACGTCCTGACTTTC. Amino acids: CASSLDWAGANVLTF.

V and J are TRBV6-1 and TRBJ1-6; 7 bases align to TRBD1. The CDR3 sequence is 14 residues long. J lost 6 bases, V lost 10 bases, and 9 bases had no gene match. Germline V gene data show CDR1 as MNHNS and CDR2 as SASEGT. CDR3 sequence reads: CATARDSFNSPLHF. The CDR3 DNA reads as TGTGCCACCGCCCGGGACAGCTTTAATTCACCCCTCCACTTT.

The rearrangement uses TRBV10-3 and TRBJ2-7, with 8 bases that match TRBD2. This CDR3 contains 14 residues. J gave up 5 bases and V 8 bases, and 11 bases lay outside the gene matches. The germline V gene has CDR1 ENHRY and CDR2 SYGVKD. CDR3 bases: TGTGCCATCGGGTCGGGAGGGGGGGTAAACGAGCAGTACTTC. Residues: CAIGSGGGVNEQYF.

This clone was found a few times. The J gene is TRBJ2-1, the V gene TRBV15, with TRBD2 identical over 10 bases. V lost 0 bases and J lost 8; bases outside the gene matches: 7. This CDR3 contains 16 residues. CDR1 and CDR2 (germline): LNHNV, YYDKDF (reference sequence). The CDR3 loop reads CATSRDQSGTSDEQFF. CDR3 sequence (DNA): TGTGCCACCAGCAGAGACCAGTCCGGGACTAGCGATGAGCAGTTCTTC.

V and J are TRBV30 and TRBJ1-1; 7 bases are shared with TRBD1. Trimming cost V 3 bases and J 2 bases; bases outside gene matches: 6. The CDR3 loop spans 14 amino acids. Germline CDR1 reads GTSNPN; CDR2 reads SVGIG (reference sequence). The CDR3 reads CAWRAGQTNTEAFF. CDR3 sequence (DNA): TGTGCCTGGAGGGCGGGACAGACAAACACTGAAGCTTTCTTT.

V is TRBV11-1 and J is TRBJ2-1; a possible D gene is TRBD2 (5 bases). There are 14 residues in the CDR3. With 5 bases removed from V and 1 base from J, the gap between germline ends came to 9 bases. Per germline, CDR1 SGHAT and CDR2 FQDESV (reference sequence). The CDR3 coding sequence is TGTGCCAGCAGCCCCACGGGGTCCTACAATGAGCAGTTCTTC. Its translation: CASSPTGSYNEQFF.